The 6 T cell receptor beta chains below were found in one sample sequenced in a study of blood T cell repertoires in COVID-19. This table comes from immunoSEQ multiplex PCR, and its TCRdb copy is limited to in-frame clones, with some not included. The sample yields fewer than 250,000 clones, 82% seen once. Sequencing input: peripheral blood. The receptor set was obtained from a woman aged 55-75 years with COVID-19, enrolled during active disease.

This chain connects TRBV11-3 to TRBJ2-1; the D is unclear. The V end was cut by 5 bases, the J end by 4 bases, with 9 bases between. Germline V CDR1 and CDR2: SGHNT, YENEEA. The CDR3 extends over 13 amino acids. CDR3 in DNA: TGTGCCAGCAGCCAAACTCTATACAATGAGCAGTTCTTC. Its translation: CASSQTLYNEQFF.

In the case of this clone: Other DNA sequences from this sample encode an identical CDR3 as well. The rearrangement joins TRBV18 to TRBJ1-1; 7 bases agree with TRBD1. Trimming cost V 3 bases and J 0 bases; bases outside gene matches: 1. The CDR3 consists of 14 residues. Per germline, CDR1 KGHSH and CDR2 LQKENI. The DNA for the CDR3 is TGTGCCAGCTCACCGGGACAGTTGAACACTGAAGCTTTCTTT. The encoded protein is CASSPGQLNTEAFF.

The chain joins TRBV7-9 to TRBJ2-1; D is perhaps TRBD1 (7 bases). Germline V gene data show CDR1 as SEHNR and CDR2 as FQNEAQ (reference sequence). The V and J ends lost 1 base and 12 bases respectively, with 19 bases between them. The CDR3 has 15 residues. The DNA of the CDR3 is TGTGCCAGCAGCTTAGGAGGCGGGACAGCCTTGGTGCAGTTCTTC. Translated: CASSLGGGTALVQFF.

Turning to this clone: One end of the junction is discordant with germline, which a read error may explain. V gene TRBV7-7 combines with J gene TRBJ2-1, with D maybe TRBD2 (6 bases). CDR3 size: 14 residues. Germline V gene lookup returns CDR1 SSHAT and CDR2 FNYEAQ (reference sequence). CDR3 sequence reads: CASSLEIGEAEQFF. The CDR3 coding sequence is TGTGCTAGCAGCTTAGAAATAGGGGAGGCTGAGCAGTTCTTC.

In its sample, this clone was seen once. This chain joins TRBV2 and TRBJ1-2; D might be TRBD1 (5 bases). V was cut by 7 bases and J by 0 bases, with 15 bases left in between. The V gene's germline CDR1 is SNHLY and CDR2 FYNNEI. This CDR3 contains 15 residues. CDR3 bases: TGTGCCAGCACATGGGGGGGGAGTTCTAACTATGGCTACACCTTC. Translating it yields CASTWGGSSNYGYTF.

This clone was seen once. CDR3 coding DNA: TGCGCCAGCAGCGGGGGGACCTCTGGAAACACCATATATTTT. Protein sequence: CASSGGTSGNTIYF. The rearrangement joins TRBV5-1 to TRBJ1-3; weak D call: TRBD1 (5 bases). The CDR3 contains 14 residues. Germline CDR1 SGHRS, CDR2 YFSETQ. The V gene lost 4 bases and the J gene lost 0 bases, with 8 bases spanning the gap. The variable domain in full, completed from reference TRBV5-1 and TRBJ1-3, reads KAGVTQTPRYLIKTRGQQVTLSCSPISGHRSVSWYQQTPGQGLQFLFEYFSETQRNKGNFPGRFSGRQFSNSRSEMNVSTLELGDSALYLCASSGGTSGNTIYFGEGSWLTVV.